The 11 T cell receptor beta chains in this list originate from one sample, sequenced in a study of blood T cells in healthy people across ages. For the second PCR, which ran for 7 to 11 cycles, a sample-barcoded 5' primer and a J-beta primer mix were used. TCRdb processed the 5' RACE reads anew with MiXCR; each CDR3 protein has one entry. Among around 1,500,000 distinct CDR3 sequences listed, approximately 30% were seen once. The sequenced sample consisted of blood. The receptors originated from a woman aged 30 to 39 in good health.

This clonotype appeared many times. The chain is built from TRBV20-1 and TRBJ2-7; possibly TRBD2 for D (5 bases). CDR1 and CDR2 from the germline V gene are DFQATT and SNEGSKA (reference sequence). The CDR3 length is 13 residues. V was trimmed by 7 bases and J by 3 bases, leaving 16 bases between them. In DNA, the CDR3 is TGCAGTGTCAACCCTCCGGGGAGCTACGAGCAGTACTTC. Its translation is CSVNPPGSYEQYF.

This clonotype was detected ten times or more. The CDR3 DNA reads as TGTGCCATCAGTGATCCGGGACTAGCGGGATCAGGGCAGTTCTTC. Its protein is CAISDPGLAGSGQFF. The chain joins TRBV10-3 to TRBJ2-1; TRBD2 agrees at 13 bases. In germline, CDR1 is ENHRY, CDR2 SYGVKD. After removal of 3 bases from V and 12 bases from J, the junction contained 8 bases not matched to a gene. This CDR3 has 15 residues.

The sample holds a few counts of this clonotype. The chain uses TRBV15 and TRBJ2-1, with no clear D. V lost 4 bases and J lost 5, with 3 bases in between. The CDR3 spans 11 residues. CDR1 LNHNV and CDR2 YYDKDF come from the germline V gene (reference sequence). CDR3 protein: CATSTNNEQFF. The CDR3 nucleotides read TGTGCCACCAGCACCAACAATGAGCAGTTCTTC.

About this clonotype: A much larger clonotype is one base distant, so this may be a read error. J is TRBJ1-2 and V is TRBV12-3 or TRBV12-4; a possible D gene is TRBD1 (5 bases). The CDR3 spans 14 residues. Trimming removed 1 base at V and 7 bases at J, with 13 bases between. For the CDR3, the DNA is TGTGCCAGCAGTTTAGGGGGGAGTGGTGCTGGCTACACCTTC. It yields the protein CASSLGGSGAGYTF.

At least ten counts were recorded for this clonotype. This sequence joins TRBV15 and TRBJ2-5; a weak D match, TRBD2 (5 bases). Germline V gene lookup returns CDR1 LNHNV and CDR2 YYDKDF (reference sequence). The CDR3 contains 15 residues. The V gene lost 4 bases and the J gene lost 5 bases, with 17 bases spanning the gap. CDR3 DNA sequence: TGTGCCACCAGCAAGATACCCGGGGTCGGGGAGACCCAGTACTTC. It encodes CATSKIPGVGETQYF.

CDR3 in DNA: TGTGCCAGCAGCTTAGGACAGGGGACCACCGAGCAGTTCTTC. Translated, it gives CASSLGQGTTEQFF. The V call is TRBV7-9, the J call TRBJ2-1, with TRBD1 identical over 8 bases. Trimming cost V 1 base and J 10 bases; bases outside gene matches: 6. Germline V gene lookup returns CDR1 SEHNR and CDR2 FQNEAQ (reference sequence). The CDR3 is 14 residues long.

This clonotype came up a few times. The chain couples TRBV11-2 to TRBJ1-2, with a tentative D call TRBD1 (6 bases). In germline, CDR1 is SGHAT, CDR2 FQNNGV. CDR3 length: 16 residues. Trimming removed 5 bases from V and 5 bases from J, with 21 bases in between. The CDR3 bases are TGTGCCAGCAGCCGCCAGGGGTCTCCGGGGCTTTATGGCTACACCTTC. Its protein product is CASSRQGSPGLYGYTF.

This clonotype has a single count. The CDR3 DNA reads as TGTGCCAGCAGGACGGACAGGTGGGACATTCAGTACTTC. Protein: CASRTDRWDIQYF. The chain uses TRBV6-1 and TRBJ2-4; 7 bases line up with TRBD1. CDR1 is MNHNS, CDR2 SASEGT, per germline. There are 13 residues in the CDR3. With V trimmed by 6 bases and J by 8 bases, 7 bases remained unmatched.

V gene TRBV3-1 combines with J gene TRBJ1-2; 8 bases fit TRBD1. Trimming removed 2 bases from V and 8 bases from J; junction bases left unmatched: 7. The germline V gene encodes CDR1 LGHDT and CDR2 YNNKEL (reference sequence). The CDR3 is 14 amino acids. The CDR3 protein is CASSQTGGELGYTF. CDR3 bases: TGTGCCAGCAGCCAAACAGGGGGGGAGTTGGGCTACACCTTC.

This clonotype was seen a few times. V is TRBV3-1 and J is TRBJ1-6; the match to TRBD1 covers 8 bases. The CDR3 loop spans 16 amino acids. The J segment lost 10 bases and the V segment lost 4 bases, leaving 12 bases of the junction unmatched. Germline assignment: CDR1 LGHDT and CDR2 YNNKEL (reference sequence). In DNA form, the CDR3 reads TGTGCCAGCAGCCGAACTGACAGGGGTCCCTCCTCACCCCTCCACTTT. Amino acids: CASSRTDRGPSSPLHF.

The V call is TRBV12-5, the J call TRBJ2-1; tentative D call: TRBD1 (6 bases). Trimming pared 5 bases from V and 0 bases from J, leaving 8 bases between. The CDR3 length is 14 residues. Per germline, CDR1 LGHNT and CDR2 FRNRAP. Here the CDR3 DNA reads TGTGCTAGTGGTCTACAGGGCTCCTACAATGAGCAGTTCTTC. It yields the protein CASGLQGSYNEQFF.